This passage covers 30 T cell receptor beta chains from one sample sequenced in a study of blood T cell repertoires in COVID-19 (TCRdb year 2020). To prepare the library, the immunoSEQ multiplex PCR assay was applied. The table comes from immuneACCESS by way of TCRdb, which keeps in-frame sequences with V and J called. Part of the clones is missing from these tables; in studies checked, under half for an unresolved V gene and the rest for unknown reasons. Across this sample there are 300,000 to 400,000 clones, with around 89% seen only once. Roughly 1% of the sample lies in the top ten. Sequencing was done on a sample of PBMCs or T cells enriched from blood (not recorded which). Source of these receptors: a man between 18 and 35 years old who had recovered from COVID-19.

The chain joins TRBV5-1 to TRBJ2-2; D unclear. Germline V gene sequence: CDR1 SGHRS, CDR2 YFSETQ. This CDR3 spans 14 amino acids. V dropped 0 bases and J dropped 7 bases, with 10 bases sitting between them. Here the CDR3 DNA reads TGCGCCAGCAGCTTGGGCGATTCTGGCGGGGAGCTGTTTTTT. It is translated as CASSLGDSGGELFF.

The rearrangement links TRBV5-8 to TRBJ2-7; perhaps TRBD1 as D (5 bases). CDR1 is SGHTS and CDR2 is YDEGEE in the germline V gene. V lost 2 bases to trimming and J lost 0 bases, with 9 bases between them. The CDR3 consists of 14 residues. CDR3 amino acids: CASSFRGSSYEQYF. CDR3 nucleotide sequence: TGTGCCAGCAGCTTTAGGGGAAGCTCCTACGAGCAGTACTTC.

The CDR3 DNA follows: TGTGCCAGCAAACCAAGACAGGGGGCTGGTGGCTACACCTTC. Translation gives CASKPRQGAGGYTF. This chain uses TRBV19 with TRBJ1-2; the match to TRBD1 covers 10 bases. V dropped 9 bases and J dropped 7; count of bases not matched to a gene: 11. The length of the CDR3 is 14 residues. Germline CDR1 and CDR2: LNHDA and SQIVND (reference sequence).

This rearrangement joins TRBV20-1 to TRBJ1-3, with TRBD1 as a possible D gene (5 bases). CDR3 length: 14 amino acids. Germline CDR1 is DFQATT and CDR2 is SNEGSKA (reference sequence). Trimming pared 3 bases from V and 3 bases from J, leaving 12 bases between. CDR3 sequence (DNA): TGCAGTGCTAGTGGGGGGGTGGATGGAAACACCATATATTTT. Translating gives CSASGGVDGNTIYF.

The chain joins TRBV6-2 or TRBV6-3 to TRBJ1-2; TRBD1 is a possible D gene (6 bases). V dropped 4 bases and J dropped 2 bases, with 14 bases sitting between them. The germline V gene has CDR1 MNHEY and CDR2 SVGEGT. This CDR3 is built from 15 residues. The CDR3: CASSSQGLPNYGYTF. The CDR3 DNA follows: TGTGCCAGCAGTTCGCAGGGGCTCCCCAACTATGGCTACACCTTC.

V gene TRBV11-2 combines with J gene TRBJ2-7; 7 positions match TRBD2. The CDR3 consists of 13 residues. Germline CDR1 SGHAT, CDR2 FQNNGV. The V and J ends lost 5 bases and 5 bases, in that order; junction bases with no gene match: 6. This CDR3 reads CASSTPTSNEQYF. The CDR3 DNA sequence: TGTGCCAGCAGCACCCCGACTAGCAACGAGCAGTACTTC. Based on the CDR3 plus reference TRBV11-2 and TRBJ2-7, the full variable domain is EAGVAQSPRYKIIEKRQSVAFWCNPISGHATLYWYQQILGQGPKLLIQFQNNGVVDDSQLPKDRFSAERLKGVDSTLKIQPAKLEDSAVYLCASSTPTSNEQYFGPGTRLTVT.

The V gene is TRBV27, the J gene TRBJ1-6, with 7 bases that match TRBD1. CDR1 MNHEY and CDR2 SMNVEV come from the germline V gene (reference sequence). The junction had 8 bases not matched to a gene; V was cut back by 5 bases and J by 4 bases. The CDR3 has 16 amino acids. CDR3 sequence reads: CASSVTGPRYNSPLHF. CDR3 bases: TGTGCCAGCAGTGTGACAGGGCCCCGTTATAATTCACCCCTCCACTTT.

This chain joins TRBV28 and TRBJ2-5; 10 bases are a match to TRBD1. V shed 2 bases, J shed 4 bases, and the junction held 7 bases outside the gene matches. The CDR3 is made up of 16 amino acids. CDR1 MDHEN and CDR2 SYDVKM come from the germline V gene. CDR3 coding DNA: TGTGCCAGCAGTTTAGATTCGGGGACAGGGGCAGAGACCCAGTACTTC. Translating it yields CASSLDSGTGAETQYF.

V and J are TRBV9 and TRBJ1-2; TRBD1 matches 7 bases. The germline CDR1 and CDR2 sequences are SGDLS and YYNGEE. This CDR3 spans 12 amino acids. V gave up 4 bases and J gave up 8 bases; unmatched junction bases: 5. The CDR3 sequence: CASSPRDSGYTF. The CDR3 region has the DNA TGTGCCAGCAGCCCTCGGGACAGCGGCTACACCTTC.

This rearrangement joins TRBV9 to TRBJ1-2; possible D gene TRBD1, 6 bases. In germline, CDR1 is SGDLS, CDR2 YYNGEE. The CDR3 totals 12 residues. V lost 6 bases and J lost 5, with 11 bases in between. The CDR3 DNA reads as TGTGCCAGCAACAGGGATCTTTATGGCTACACCTTC. Translated, it gives CASNRDLYGYTF. The whole variable domain, filled in from reference TRBV9 and TRBJ1-2, reads DSGVTQTPKHLITATGQRVTLRCSPRSGDLSVYWYQQSLDQGLQFLIQYYNGEERAKGNILERFSAQQFPDLHSELNLSSLELGDSALYFCASNRDLYGYTFGSGTRLTVV.

This clone was found a few times. The rearrangement uses TRBV7-9 and TRBJ1-1; D gene ambiguous. Germline CDR1 SEHNR, CDR2 FQNEAQ (reference sequence). Trimming left V 5 bases short and J 7 bases short, with 8 bases between. This CDR3 has 11 residues. This CDR3 is CASSLESEAFF. The CDR3 DNA follows: TGTGCCAGCAGCCTAGAGAGTGAAGCTTTCTTT.

This clone was found once. The chain has TRBV28 and TRBJ1-5; D is unclear. The CDR3 extends over 13 amino acids. V was trimmed by 6 bases and J by 10 bases, leaving 16 bases between them. Germline V CDR1 and CDR2: MDHEN, SYDVKM. The CDR3 loop reads CASSLGEPGPQHF. CDR3 nucleotides: TGTGCCAGCAGCCTAGGTGAACCCGGTCCCCAGCATTTT.

The rearrangement links TRBV9 to TRBJ2-3; 8 bases match TRBD2. Germline V gene sequence: CDR1 SGDLS, CDR2 YYNGEE. The CDR3 is 15 amino acids. The trim removed 1 base at V and 3 bases at J, leaving 4 bases unmatched. For the CDR3, the DNA is TGTGCCAGCAGCGTAACCCAGCGGGAGACAGATACGCAGTATTTT. Translated, it gives CASSVTQRETDTQYF.

The rearrangement joins TRBV7-6 to TRBJ1-2, with D uncertain. Germline CDR1 is SGHVS and CDR2 is FNYEAQ. The V gene lost 5 bases and the J gene lost 1 base, with 14 bases spanning the gap. The CDR3 has 15 residues. For the CDR3, the DNA is TGTGCCAGCAGCCCTTGGGCAGATGATAACTATGGCTACACCTTC. Amino acid sequence: CASSPWADDNYGYTF. Complete variable domain (other parts from reference TRBV7-6 and TRBJ1-2): GAGVSQSPRYKVTKRGQDVALRCDPISGHVSLYWYRQALGQGPEFLTYFNYEAQQDKSGLPNDRFSAERPEGSISTLTIQRTEQRDSAMYRCASSPWADDNYGYTFGSGTRLTVV.

The rearrangement links TRBV4-3 to TRBJ1-2; D is uncertain. CDR1 and CDR2 (germline): LGHNA, YSLEER. CDR3 length: 14 residues. V lost 0 bases to trimming and J lost 6 bases, with 11 bases between them. CDR3 sequence (DNA): TGCGCCAGCAGCCAAGAGTCACGGAGCCATGGCTACACCTTC. It is translated as CASSQESRSHGYTF.

The chain has TRBV15 and TRBJ2-7; 7 nucleotides agree with TRBD2. J lost 1 base, V lost 6 bases, and 9 bases had no gene match. The CDR3 has 15 amino acids. Germline CDR1 is LNHNV and CDR2 is YYDKDF (reference sequence). The CDR3 loop reads CATRAGPRESYEQYF. CDR3 DNA: TGTGCCACCAGGGCGGGACCGCGGGAGTCCTACGAGCAGTACTTC.

The chain links TRBV6-5 to TRBJ1-1, with TRBD1 matching 7 bases. After removal of 2 bases from V and 4 bases from J, the junction contained 1 base not matched to a gene. This CDR3 has 13 residues. In germline, CDR1 is MNHEY, CDR2 SVGAGI. In DNA, the CDR3 is TGTGCCAGCAGTTACACAGGGGTCACTGAAGCTTTCTTT. It specifies CASSYTGVTEAFF.

The J gene is TRBJ1-4, the V gene TRBV5-5; D is perhaps TRBD1 (5 bases). Deletions cut 0 bases from V and 8 bases from J, with 14 bases between. The CDR3 is 15 residues long. Germline CDR1 SGHKS, CDR2 YYEKEE (reference sequence). The CDR3 nucleotides read TGTGCCAGCAGCTTGGACGTAGGAGGGGAAGAAAAACTGTTTTTT. Protein product: CASSLDVGGEEKLFF.

The rearrangement links TRBV3-1 (or the pseudogene TRBV3-2) to TRBJ2-7; D may be TRBD2 (6 bases). The CDR3 has 16 residues. Trimming removed 3 bases from V and 7 bases from J, with 22 bases in between. Per germline, CDR1 LGHDT and CDR2 YNNKEL (reference sequence). The CDR3 coding sequence is TGTGCCAGCAGCCAGAACCCCGGGACTTCCTCCCGGGAGCAGTACTTC. As protein: CASSQNPGTSSREQYF.

The chain carries TRBV19 and TRBJ2-3; D not certain. With 10 bases removed from V and 2 bases from J, the gap between germline ends came to 22 bases. Germline assignment: CDR1 LNHDA and CDR2 SQIVND (reference sequence). The CDR3 length is 16 residues. The DNA of the CDR3 is TGTGCCACCTCCTATCGGAGTGGAAGAGTCACAGATACGCAGTATTTT. Translated, it gives CATSYRSGRVTDTQYF.

The chain carries TRBV28 and TRBJ2-5; D is possibly TRBD2 (6 bases). The CDR3 is 15 amino acids. The ends were cut back, 8 bases at V and 0 bases at J, with 16 bases in the middle. The germline gives CDR1 MDHEN, CDR2 SYDVKM. As DNA, the CDR3 is TGTGCCAGCCCCCCCCGCGGGGCAGACCAAGAGACCCAGTACTTC. As protein: CASPPRGADQETQYF.

The rearrangement uses TRBV7-6 and TRBJ1-2; D not resolved. Trimming cost V 5 bases and J 1 base, with 14 bases left between them. Germline assignment: CDR1 SGHVS and CDR2 FNYEAQ. The CDR3 runs 15 residues. This CDR3 is CASSPIDSFNYGYTF. The DNA for the CDR3 is TGTGCCAGCAGCCCTATCGATTCTTTTAACTATGGCTACACCTTC.

The chain couples TRBV18 to TRBJ2-1; no firm D call. Trimming removed 5 bases from V and 7 bases from J, with 15 bases in between. Germline V gene data show CDR1 as KGHSH and CDR2 as LQKENI. CDR3 length equals 14 residues. The CDR3 nucleotides read TGTGCCAGCTCAACCTATCTAAGTGAAAATGAGCAGTTCTTC. Its translation: CASSTYLSENEQFF.

V gene TRBV3-1 (or the pseudogene TRBV3-2) combines with J gene TRBJ1-3; D uncertain. The CDR3 runs to 14 residues. Deletions cut 4 bases from V and 4 bases from J, with 11 bases between. CDR1 and CDR2 from the germline V gene are LGHDT and YNNKEL (reference sequence). The CDR3 is CASSPRGAGNTIYF. The CDR3, as DNA: TGTGCCAGCAGCCCCCGCGGAGCGGGAAACACCATATATTTT.

The chain is built from TRBV5-1 and TRBJ2-1, with 12 nucleotides matching TRBD1. The ends lost 8 bases at V and 3 bases at J; junction bases unmatched: 9. The germline gives CDR1 SGHRS, CDR2 YFSETQ. This CDR3 spans 16 amino acids. As DNA, the CDR3 is TGCGCCAGTGGGACAGGGGGCGCAAACCGCTACAATGAGCAGTTCTTC. Its protein product is CASGTGGANRYNEQFF.

V usage is TRBV19 and J usage is TRBJ1-1, with D possibly being TRBD1 (5 bases). V was pared by 6 bases and J by 8 bases, with 16 bases between. Germline assignment: CDR1 LNHDA and CDR2 SQIVND (reference sequence). The CDR3 is 13 amino acids. In DNA, the CDR3 is TGTGCCAGTAGCCCCTCGGATCAGGGCGAAGCTTTCTTT. It encodes CASSPSDQGEAFF.

The V gene is TRBV19, the J gene TRBJ1-1, with D unclear. This CDR3 region has 12 residues. Between the trimmed V and J ends, which lost 3 bases and 0 bases, there was a span of 2 bases. CDR1 is LNHDA, CDR2 SQIVND, per germline (reference sequence). CDR3 amino acids: CASSIVNTEAFF. DNA of the CDR3: TGTGCCAGTAGTATCGTGAACACTGAAGCTTTCTTT.

The chain joins TRBV7-9 to TRBJ1-6, with D perhaps matching TRBD1 (6 bases). V was clipped by 6 bases and J by 7 bases, with 13 bases between them. Germline-derived CDR1 and CDR2 are SEHNR and FQNEAQ (reference sequence). The CDR3 sequence is 14 residues long. This chain's CDR3 is CASRQGPSNSPLHF. The DNA for the CDR3 is TGTGCCAGCAGACAGGGCCCTAGCAATTCACCCCTCCACTTT.

V and J are TRBV7-9 and TRBJ1-2; 9 bases are shared with TRBD1. The V and J ends lost 5 bases and 4 bases, in that order; junction bases with no gene match: 5. CDR1 and CDR2 from the germline V gene are SEHNR and FQNEAQ (reference sequence). The CDR3 spans 14 residues. The CDR3 loop is CASSTRTGVYGYTF. The CDR3 region has the DNA TGTGCCAGCAGCACCCGGACAGGGGTCTATGGCTACACCTTC.

V and J are TRBV5-1 and TRBJ2-7; TRBD1 matches 9 bases. CDR3 length: 17 amino acids. In germline, CDR1 is SGHRS, CDR2 YFSETQ. V shed 4 bases, J shed 4 bases, and the junction held 15 bases outside the gene matches. CDR3 region: CASSPAQGAQVVYEQYF. The CDR3 DNA reads TGCGCCAGCAGCCCGGCACAGGGGGCGCAGGTAGTGTACGAGCAGTACTTC.